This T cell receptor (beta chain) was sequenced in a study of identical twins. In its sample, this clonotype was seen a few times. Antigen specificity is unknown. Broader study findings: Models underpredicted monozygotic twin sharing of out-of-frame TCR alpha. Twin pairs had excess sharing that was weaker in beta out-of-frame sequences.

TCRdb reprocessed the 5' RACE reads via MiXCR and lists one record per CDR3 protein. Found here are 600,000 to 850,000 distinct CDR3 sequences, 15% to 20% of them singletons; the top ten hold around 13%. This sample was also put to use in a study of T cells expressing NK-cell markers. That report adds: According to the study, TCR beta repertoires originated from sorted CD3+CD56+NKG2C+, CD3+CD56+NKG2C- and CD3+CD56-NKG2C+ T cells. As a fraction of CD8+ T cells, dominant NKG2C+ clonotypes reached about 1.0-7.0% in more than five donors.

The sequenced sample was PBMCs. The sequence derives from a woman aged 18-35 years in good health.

The DNA of the CDR3 is TGCGCCAGCAGCTTGGGGACGGTGGATGAGCAGTTCTTC. Translation: CASSLGTVDEQFF. The chain is built from TRBV5-1 and TRBJ2-1, with unresolved D. Germline V gene sequence: CDR1 SGHRS, CDR2 YFSETQ. V lost 0 bases, J lost 8 bases, and 9 bases lay in between. The CDR3 has 13 amino acids.